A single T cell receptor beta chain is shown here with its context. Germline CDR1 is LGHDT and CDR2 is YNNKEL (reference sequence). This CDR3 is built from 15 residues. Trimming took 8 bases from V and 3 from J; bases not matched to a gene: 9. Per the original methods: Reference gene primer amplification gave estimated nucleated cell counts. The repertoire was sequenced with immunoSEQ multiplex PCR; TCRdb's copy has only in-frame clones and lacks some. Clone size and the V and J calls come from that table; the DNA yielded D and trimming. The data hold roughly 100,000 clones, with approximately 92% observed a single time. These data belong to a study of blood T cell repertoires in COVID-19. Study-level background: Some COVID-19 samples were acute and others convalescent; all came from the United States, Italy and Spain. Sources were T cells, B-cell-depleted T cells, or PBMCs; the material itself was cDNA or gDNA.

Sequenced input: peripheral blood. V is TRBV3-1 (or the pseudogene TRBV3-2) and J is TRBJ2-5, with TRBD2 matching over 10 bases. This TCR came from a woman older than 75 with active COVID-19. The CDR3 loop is CASGRTSGREETQYF. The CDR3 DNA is TGTGCCAGCGGTCGGACTAGCGGTCGAGAAGAGACCCAGTACTTC.